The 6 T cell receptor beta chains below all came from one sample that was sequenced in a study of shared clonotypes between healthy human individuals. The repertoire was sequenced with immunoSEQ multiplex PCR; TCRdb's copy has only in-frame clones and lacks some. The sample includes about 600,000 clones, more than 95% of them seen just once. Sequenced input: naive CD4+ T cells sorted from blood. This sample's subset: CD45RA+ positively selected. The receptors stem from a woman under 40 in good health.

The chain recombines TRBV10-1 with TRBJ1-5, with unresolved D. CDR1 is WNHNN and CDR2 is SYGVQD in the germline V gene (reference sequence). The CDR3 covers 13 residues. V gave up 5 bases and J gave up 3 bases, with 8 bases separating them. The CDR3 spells CASSMTDNQPQHF. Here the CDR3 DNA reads TGCGCCAGCAGTATGACGGACAATCAGCCCCAGCATTTT.

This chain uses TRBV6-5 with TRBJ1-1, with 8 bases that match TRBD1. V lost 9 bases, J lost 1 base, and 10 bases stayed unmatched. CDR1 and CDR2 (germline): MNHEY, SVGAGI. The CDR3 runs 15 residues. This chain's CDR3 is CASMEDRAGNTEAFF. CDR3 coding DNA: TGTGCCAGTATGGAGGACAGGGCGGGGAACACTGAAGCTTTCTTT.

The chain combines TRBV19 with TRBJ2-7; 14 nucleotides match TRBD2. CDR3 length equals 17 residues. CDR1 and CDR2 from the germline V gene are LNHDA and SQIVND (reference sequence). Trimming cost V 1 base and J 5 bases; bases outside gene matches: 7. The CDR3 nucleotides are TGTGCCAGTAGTATAGGAGGGACTAGCGGGAGTACCCACGAGCAGTACTTC. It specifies CASSIGGTSGSTHEQYF.

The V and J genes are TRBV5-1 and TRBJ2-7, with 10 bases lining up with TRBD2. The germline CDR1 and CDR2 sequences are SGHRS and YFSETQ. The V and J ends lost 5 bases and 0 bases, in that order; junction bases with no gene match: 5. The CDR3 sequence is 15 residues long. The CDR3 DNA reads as TGCGCCAGCAGAGAACTAGCGGGAAACTCCTACGAGCAGTACTTC. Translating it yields CASRELAGNSYEQYF.

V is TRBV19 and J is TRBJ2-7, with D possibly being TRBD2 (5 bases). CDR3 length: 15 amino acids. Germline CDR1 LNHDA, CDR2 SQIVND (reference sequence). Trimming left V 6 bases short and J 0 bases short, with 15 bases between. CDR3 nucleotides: TGTGCCAGTAGAAACACGCGAGGGAGCTCCTACGAGCAGTACTTC. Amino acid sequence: CASRNTRGSSYEQYF.

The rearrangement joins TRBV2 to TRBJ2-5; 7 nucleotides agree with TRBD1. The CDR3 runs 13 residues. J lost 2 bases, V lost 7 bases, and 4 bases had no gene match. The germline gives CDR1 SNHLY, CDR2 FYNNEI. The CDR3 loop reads CASTARGQETQYF. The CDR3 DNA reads TGTGCCAGCACCGCCAGGGGGCAAGAGACCCAGTACTTC.